What follows describes a single TCR beta chain. Its target is not known. This sample stems from a study of cytomegalovirus exposure and HLA in healthy donors. Findings of the study overall: V- and J-gene trimming in TCR beta was tied to a missense DCLRE1C variant by an analysis performed later. Looking again later, the authors saw that most CMV-associated TCR beta chains seemed HLA-restricted.

Germline V gene sequence: CDR1 LNHDA, CDR2 SQIVND (reference sequence). Trimming took 1 base from V and 1 from J; bases not matched to a gene: 5. This CDR3 has 16 residues. The study ran its PCR with 60 Vbeta and 13 Jbeta primers. This table comes from immunoSEQ multiplex PCR, and its TCRdb copy is limited to in-frame clones, with some not included. The sample consists of some 65,000 clones, roughly 71% of them appearing once. This TCR was sampled from a man aged 50 or older in good health and CMV-seropositive. The sample comprised PBMCs. This sequence joins TRBV19 and TRBJ1-1, with 8 bases fitting TRBD1. Here the CDR3 reads CASSIGARGRNTEAFF. CDR3 nucleotide sequence: TGTGCCAGTAGTATAGGGGCCAGGGGGCGGAACACTGAAGCTTTCTTT.